The clone carrying this TCR beta chain was counted a few times. Its matching antigen is unknown. The source of the sample is a study of T cells in localized non-small cell lung cancer. Measured with immunoSEQ multiplex PCR; TCRdb has only the in-frame clones, and not every one. The data show approximately 50,000 clones, around 87% seen once. Study results and limitations: Adjacent uninvolved lung had the highest clonality, suggesting focused antigen responses. Adjacent lung held a median roughly 56 of the top 100 tumor clones. Because researchers sequenced only one region of the tumor, heterogeneity is still possible.

This sample comprised PBMCs, obtained before any cancer treatment. This TCR was sampled from a man aged 40 to 70 with stage II lung adenocarcinoma.

CDR3 DNA: TGCGCCAGCAGCCAAAGAACGCTAGGGACGACGGGCGGGGAGCTGTTTTTT. This codes for CASSQRTLGTTGGELFF. The V and J genes are TRBV4-1 and TRBJ2-2; the D gene could be TRBD1 or TRBD2 (5 bases each). The CDR3 spans 17 residues. V shed 2 bases and J shed 7 bases, with 20 bases lying between them. Germline V gene data show CDR1 as MGHRA and CDR2 as YSYEKL.